One and the same sample provided the 16 T cell receptor beta chains below, sequenced in a study of OX40 agonist ivuxolimab in advanced cancers. Libraries were prepared by immunoSEQ multiplex PCR; TCRdb keeps only in-frame clonotypes and omits some of them. The sample shows approximately 89,000 clones, approximately 91% of them seen only once. The sequencing here drew on CD4+ or CD8+ T cells sorted from blood, taken in a trial of the OX40 agonist ivuxolimab. These receptors were taken from an adult with an advanced solid tumor such as melanoma, head and neck, liver or kidney cancer.

This clone has just a few counts. The rearrangement links TRBV2 to TRBJ1-5; D may be TRBD1 (6 bases). Between the trimmed V and J ends, which lost 2 bases and 0 bases, there was a span of 14 bases. The CDR3 runs to 17 residues. The germline V gene encodes CDR1 SNHLY and CDR2 FYNNEI. CDR3 loop: CASSESQGQLSNQPQHF. In nucleotides, the CDR3 is TGTGCCAGCAGTGAATCACAGGGCCAACTTAGCAATCAGCCCCAGCATTTT.

The rearrangement links TRBV6-5 to TRBJ1-1, with a weak D call TRBD1 (5 bases). Trimming shortened V by 2 bases and J by 7 bases, and 20 bases separated the two germline ends. The CDR3 extends over 16 amino acids. Germline lookup yields CDR1 MNHEY and CDR2 SVGAGI. The CDR3 protein is CASSYPKGGRASEAFF. The CDR3 DNA is TGTGCCAGCAGTTACCCAAAGGGAGGCAGGGCCAGTGAAGCTTTCTTT.

The rearrangement links TRBV11-2 to TRBJ1-6; D is perhaps TRBD1 (5 bases). Germline CDR1 is SGHAT and CDR2 is FQNNGV. The V end was cut by 2 bases, the J end by 13 bases, with 21 bases between. This CDR3 contains 16 residues. The CDR3 DNA reads as TGTGCCAGCAGCTTAACCCTCTCGGGGGGAACTTACCCCCTCCACTTT. It is translated as CASSLTLSGGTYPLHF.

CDR3 DNA: TGTGCCAGCAGCACTGGACAGGGGGTAATTGTGGGCTACACCTTC. Its translation is CASSTGQGVIVGYTF. V gene TRBV5-4 combines with J gene TRBJ1-2, with 10 bases identical to TRBD1. Germline-derived CDR1 and CDR2 are SGHNT and YYREEE (reference sequence). This CDR3 spans 15 amino acids. V trimming: 4 bases; J trimming: 8 bases; junction bases outside the gene matches: 11.

The J gene is TRBJ1-3, the V gene TRBV10-2, with D unresolved. CDR1 WSHSY and CDR2 SAAADI come from the germline V gene. With 1 base removed from V and 0 bases from J, the gap between germline ends came to 7 bases. The CDR3 runs to 15 residues. The CDR3 region is CASSEYPGSGNTIYF. CDR3 nucleotide sequence: TGCGCCAGCAGTGAGTATCCAGGCTCTGGAAACACCATATATTTT.

In its sample, this clone was seen once. The chain has TRBV6-5 and TRBJ1-1, with a tentative D call TRBD1 (5 bases). The germline V and J ends were trimmed by 2 bases and 1 base, with 8 bases remaining between them. The CDR3 is made up of 14 amino acids. The germline V gene has CDR1 MNHEY and CDR2 SVGAGI. This chain's CDR3 is CASSYRQRNTEAFF. CDR3 nucleotides: TGTGCCAGCAGTTACCGACAGAGGAACACTGAAGCTTTCTTT.

This rearrangement joins TRBV5-1 to TRBJ1-2, with a weak D call TRBD1 (5 bases). The germline V gene encodes CDR1 SGHRS and CDR2 YFSETQ. The CDR3 length is 14 residues. V lost 2 bases to trimming and J lost 2 bases, with 10 bases between them. The CDR3 loop reads CASSFGGMNYGYTF. The CDR3 bases are TGCGCCAGCAGCTTCGGGGGGATGAACTATGGCTACACCTTC.

The rearrangement uses TRBV6-5 and TRBJ2-2; a possible D gene is TRBD1 (6 bases). The CDR3 is 11 residues long. Trimming took 8 bases from V and 6 from J, leaving 7 bases between them. Germline CDR1 MNHEY, CDR2 SVGAGI. In DNA, the CDR3 is TGTGCCAGCGAGGGGGCCGGGGAGCTGTTTTTT. Its translation is CASEGAGELFF.

This clone has just a few counts. The rearrangement uses TRBV4-3 and TRBJ2-3; TRBD2 agrees at 10 bases. In germline, CDR1 is LGHNA, CDR2 YSLEER. J gave up 3 bases and V 1 base, and 16 bases lay outside the gene matches. This CDR3 has 20 residues. The CDR3 coding sequence is TGCGCCAGCAGCCAAGGATTAGCGGGGGGCCGAGTTAATTTGACAGATACGCAGTATTTT. Protein product: CASSQGLAGGRVNLTDTQYF.

CDR3 sequence: CASSGDRGSDTQYF. CDR3 nucleotide sequence: TGTGCCAGCAGTGGGGACAGGGGTTCAGATACGCAGTATTTT. This chain uses TRBV6-1 with TRBJ2-3; 10 bases agree with TRBD1. The CDR3 extends over 14 amino acids. V lost 4 bases to trimming and J lost 4 bases; unmatched junction nucleotides: 2. Per germline, CDR1 MNHNS and CDR2 SASEGT.

This chain uses TRBV9 with TRBJ1-1; 7 bases align to TRBD1. The germline V gene has CDR1 SGDLS and CDR2 YYNGEE. The CDR3 loop spans 14 amino acids. The V segment lost 3 bases and the J segment 3 bases; nucleotides outside the gene matches: 5. CDR3: CASSAGTAYTEAFF. CDR3 DNA: TGTGCCAGCAGCGCAGGGACAGCCTACACTGAAGCTTTCTTT.

For the CDR3, the DNA is TGTGCCACCCAGGGGCAGATCTCTGGGGCCAACGTCCTGACTTTC. It translates to CATQGQISGANVLTF. The rearrangement links TRBV7-2 to TRBJ2-6; perhaps TRBD1 as D (6 bases). The V end lost 10 bases, the J end lost 0 bases, and 13 bases lay between the germline ends. This CDR3 has 15 residues. Germline V lookup: CDR1 SGHTA, CDR2 FQGNSA.

V gene TRBV7-2 combines with J gene TRBJ1-2, with 9 bases lining up with TRBD1. V was clipped by 5 bases and J by 8 bases; unmatched bases: 3. Germline CDR1 reads SGHTA; CDR2 reads FQGNSA. The CDR3 runs to 12 residues. CDR3 DNA sequence: TGTGCCAGCAGCGGACAGGGGCTGGGCTACACCTTC. The encoded protein is CASSGQGLGYTF.

The chain carries TRBV10-3 and TRBJ1-4; the D is unclear. The CDR3 runs to 15 residues. V lost 0 bases and J lost 3, with 8 bases in between. Per germline, CDR1 ENHRY and CDR2 SYGVKD. This CDR3 reads CAISESGVSNEKLFF. The CDR3 DNA follows: TGTGCCATCAGTGAGTCTGGGGTTTCTAATGAAAAACTGTTTTTT.

The chain combines TRBV28 with TRBJ2-2; D remains unclear. The CDR3 is 13 residues long. V shed 5 bases and J shed 2 bases, with 6 bases lying between them. The germline V gene has CDR1 MDHEN and CDR2 SYDVKM. CDR3 bases: TGTGCCAGCAGTACATCTAACACCGGGGAGCTGTTTTTT. Amino acids: CASSTSNTGELFF.

The gene calls are TRBV10-1 and TRBJ2-3, with a tentative D call TRBD2 (6 bases). The CDR3 totals 13 residues. Germline assignment: CDR1 WNHNN and CDR2 SYGVQD (reference sequence). V was cut by 7 bases and J by 4 bases, with 12 bases left in between. This chain's CDR3 is CASKEGHADTQYF. As DNA, the CDR3 is TGCGCCAGCAAGGAGGGTCATGCAGATACGCAGTATTTT.